These 30 T cell receptor beta chains came from one sample sequenced in a study of CD8+ T cells in alopecia areata. TCR sequencing used cDNA made by reverse transcription of extracted RNA. Method: immunoSEQ multiplex PCR; TCRdb's copy keeps in-frame clones and lacks some. In the table there are roughly 59,000 clones, about 45% of which are singletons. Source: CD8+ T cells sorted from blood, taken at week 0. Every receptor here comes from a human donor with alopecia areata.

This chain connects TRBV27 to TRBJ1-1; D call uncertain. CDR1 is MNHEY, CDR2 SMNVEV, per germline (reference sequence). V gave up 2 bases and J gave up 8 bases, with 12 bases separating them. This CDR3 spans 13 amino acids. CDR3 sequence: CASSLARVGEAFF. The CDR3 DNA is TGTGCCAGCAGTTTAGCCCGAGTTGGGGAAGCTTTCTTT.

This clone has a handful of counts. The chain carries TRBV7-2 and TRBJ2-7; D could derive from TRBD1 or TRBD2 (5 bases each). V was cut by 5 bases and J by 5 bases, with 16 bases left in between. The germline gives CDR1 SGHTA, CDR2 FQGNSA. This CDR3 is 14 amino acids long. The CDR3: CASSVGHRDDEQYF. The CDR3 bases are TGTGCCAGCAGCGTAGGGCACCGGGACGACGAGCAGTACTTC.

This sequence joins TRBV5-1 and TRBJ1-1, with 9 bases identical to TRBD1. The V gene's germline CDR1 is SGHRS and CDR2 YFSETQ. With V trimmed by 3 bases and J by 6 bases, 0 bases remained unmatched. The CDR3 runs to 12 residues. The CDR3 coding sequence is TGCGCCAGCAGCTGGACAGGGGCTGAAGCTTTCTTT. Amino acid sequence: CASSWTGAEAFF.

The rearrangement uses TRBV5-1 and TRBJ1-2; D remains ambiguous. Trimming left V 6 bases short and J 1 base short, with 4 bases between. CDR1 is SGHRS, CDR2 YFSETQ, per germline. This CDR3 is built from 11 residues. The CDR3 nucleotides are TGCGCCAGCACCGTTAACTATGGCTACACCTTC. This gives the protein CASTVNYGYTF.

J is TRBJ2-7 and V is TRBV27, with 10 bases aligning to TRBD2. J gave up 4 bases and V 6 bases, and 9 bases lay outside the gene matches. The CDR3 has 15 residues. The germline gives CDR1 MNHEY, CDR2 SMNVEV (reference sequence). The CDR3 loop is CASRGGPTSGYEQYF. Here the CDR3 DNA reads TGTGCCAGCAGAGGAGGCCCGACTAGCGGGTACGAGCAGTACTTC.

A few counts support this clone. The gene calls are TRBV4-1 and TRBJ2-7; the match to TRBD1 covers 9 bases. J was trimmed by 4 bases and V by 6 bases; bases with no gene match: 10. This CDR3 spans 15 amino acids. The V gene's germline CDR1 is MGHRA and CDR2 YSYEKL. The CDR3 bases are TGCGCCAGCAGACTAACCGGGACAGGGAGATACGAGCAGTACTTC. Its translation is CASRLTGTGRYEQYF.

This rearrangement joins TRBV11-2 to TRBJ1-1; D is unclear. This CDR3 region has 13 residues. Germline-derived CDR1 and CDR2 are SGHAT and FQNNGV. Trimming shortened V by 4 bases and J by 5 bases, and 11 bases separated the two germline ends. The CDR3 sequence is CASSSVLRTEAFF. The CDR3 DNA sequence: TGTGCCAGCAGCTCTGTTCTCCGGACTGAAGCTTTCTTT.

This clone was picked up a small number of times. The gene calls are TRBV7-9 and TRBJ1-2; 7 nucleotides align to TRBD1. V lost 5 bases and J lost 5; bases outside the gene matches: 8. Germline V gene data show CDR1 as SEHNR and CDR2 as FQNEAQ (reference sequence). The CDR3 has 14 residues. The CDR3 DNA is TGTGCCAGCAGCCCCTCCGGGACAGCTTATGGCTACACCTTC. It encodes CASSPSGTAYGYTF. Using reference TRBV7-9 and TRBJ1-2 for the parts outside the CDR3, the full variable domain is DTGVSQNPRHKITKRGQNVTFRCDPISEHNRLYWYRQTLGQGPEFLTYFQNEAQLEKSRLLSDRFSAERPKGSFSTLEIQRTEQGDSAMYLCASSPSGTAYGYTFGSGTRLTVV.

In its sample, this clone was seen a few times. The rearrangement joins TRBV5-1 to TRBJ2-3; TRBD1 matches 9 bases. This CDR3 comprises 15 residues. V lost 4 bases and J lost 4; bases outside the gene matches: 7. Germline lookup yields CDR1 SGHRS and CDR2 YFSETQ. The CDR3 DNA reads TGCGCCAGCAGCGTGGACAGGGGAGCCCCAGATACGCAGTATTTT. It translates to CASSVDRGAPDTQYF. Based on the CDR3 plus reference TRBV5-1 and TRBJ2-3, the full variable domain is KAGVTQTPRYLIKTRGQQVTLSCSPISGHRSVSWYQQTPGQGLQFLFEYFSETQRNKGNFPGRFSGRQFSNSRSEMNVSTLELGDSALYLCASSVDRGAPDTQYFGPGTRLTVL.

By sample share, this clone is medium-sized (0.01 to 0.1%). CDR3 residues: CASTLGQGGFHSGANVLTF. Written as DNA, the CDR3 is TGTGCCAGCACCCTAGGACAGGGGGGATTTCACTCTGGGGCCAACGTCCTGACTTTC. The rearrangement joins TRBV28 to TRBJ2-6; TRBD1 matches 10 bases. CDR3 size: 19 residues. Germline V CDR1 and CDR2: MDHEN, SYDVKM. V dropped 7 bases and J dropped 0; count of bases not matched to a gene: 12.

Written as DNA, the CDR3 is TGCGCCAGCAGCCCTGGGCTAGCGGCCTACAATGAGCAGTTCTTC. Protein sequence: CASSPGLAAYNEQFF. The chain employs TRBV4-1 and TRBJ2-1, with 7 bases lining up with TRBD2. The CDR3 sequence is 15 residues long. Germline V gene data show CDR1 as MGHRA and CDR2 as YSYEKL. With V trimmed by 4 bases and J by 2 bases, 5 bases remained unmatched.

This chain links TRBV7-9 with TRBJ2-1, with 8 nucleotides matching TRBD2. Per the germline V gene, CDR1 is SEHNR and CDR2 is FQNEAQ (reference sequence). This CDR3 comprises 16 residues. J was trimmed by 8 bases and V by 4 bases; bases with no gene match: 13. The CDR3 region is CASSSPAGVAAYEQFF. CDR3 bases: TGTGCCAGCAGCTCCCCAGCGGGAGTTGCGGCATATGAGCAGTTCTTC.

V and J are TRBV9 and TRBJ2-5, with TRBD2 identical over 7 bases. J gave up 4 bases and V 6 bases, and 9 bases lay outside the gene matches. This CDR3 region has 14 residues. Germline values: CDR1 SGDLS, CDR2 YYNGEE. Here the CDR3 reads CASTPRGGRETQYF. CDR3 coding DNA: TGTGCCAGCACACCCCGGGGAGGGCGAGAGACCCAGTACTTC.

The rearrangement joins TRBV29-1 to TRBJ2-1; D gene unclear. The CDR3 spans 12 residues. Trimming removed 5 bases at V and 5 bases at J, with 10 bases between. Germline lookup yields CDR1 SQVTM and CDR2 ANQGSEA. The CDR3 DNA reads as TGCAGCGTTATTGGCAGAAACAATGAGCAGTTCTTC. Protein sequence: CSVIGRNNEQFF.

The chain joins TRBV29-1 to TRBJ1-4; tentatively, D is TRBD1 (5 bases). V was clipped by 1 base and J by 5 bases, with 17 bases between them. Looked up from germline, CDR1 is SQVTM and CDR2 is ANQGSEA. The CDR3 length is 16 residues. The CDR3 bases are TGCAGCGTTGAAGGGGGACCGGGCCAGCGAAATGAAAAACTGTTTTTT. The encoded protein is CSVEGGPGQRNEKLFF.

This rearrangement joins TRBV5-1 to TRBJ2-5; 10 positions match TRBD2. The CDR3 loop spans 14 amino acids. The junction had 0 bases not matched to a gene; V was cut back by 0 bases and J by 4 bases. Per the germline V gene, CDR1 is SGHRS and CDR2 is YFSETQ. The CDR3 DNA reads TGCGCCAGCAGCTTGGGACTAGCGGGAGAGACCCAGTACTTC. As protein: CASSLGLAGETQYF.

This chain uses TRBV9 with TRBJ2-2; maybe TRBD1 (6 bases). Germline CDR1 reads SGDLS; CDR2 reads YYNGEE. V lost 3 bases to trimming and J lost 3 bases, with 6 bases between them. This CDR3 is 13 amino acids long. The CDR3 here is CASSGGHTGELFF. CDR3 nucleotide sequence: TGTGCCAGCAGCGGGGGGCACACCGGGGAGCTGTTTTTT.

This clone was picked up a small number of times. The genes are TRBV6-5 and TRBJ2-1; D tentatively reads TRBD1 or TRBD2 (5 bases each). With 7 bases removed from V and 5 bases from J, the gap between germline ends came to 18 bases. The CDR3 totals 15 residues. The V gene's germline CDR1 is MNHEY and CDR2 SVGAGI. DNA for the CDR3: TGTGCCAGCAACGAGTTGAAGACGGGACACAATGAGCAGTTCTTC. Its translation: CASNELKTGHNEQFF.

The chain has TRBV6-5 and TRBJ2-1; TRBD1 or TRBD2 may be the D gene (5 bases each). Trimming pared 6 bases from V and 2 bases from J, leaving 14 bases between. Per germline, CDR1 MNHEY and CDR2 SVGAGI. The CDR3 length is 15 residues. This CDR3 reads CASRLEEGPYNEQFF. Here the CDR3 DNA reads TGTGCCAGCAGACTCGAAGAGGGGCCCTACAATGAGCAGTTCTTC.

The table lists this clone with a few counts. V usage is TRBV14 and J usage is TRBJ2-3; 10 bases agree with TRBD2. Germline assignment: CDR1 SGHDN and CDR2 FVKESK. With 1 base clipped from V and 2 bases from J, the junction kept 3 bases outside the gene matches. This CDR3 comprises 16 residues. The CDR3 nucleotides read TGTGCCAGCAGCCAAGGACTAGCGGGCCCCACAGATACGCAGTATTTT. As protein: CASSQGLAGPTDTQYF.

This chain joins TRBV30 and TRBJ1-4, with no clear D. The CDR3 is 14 amino acids. Deletions cut 0 bases from V and 5 bases from J, with 10 bases between. Germline CDR1 reads GTSNPN; CDR2 reads SVGIG (reference sequence). The CDR3 loop reads CAWSVQGFNEKLFF. CDR3 bases: TGTGCCTGGAGTGTACAAGGGTTCAATGAAAAACTGTTTTTT.

This chain links TRBV29-1 with TRBJ2-7, with 14 bases matching TRBD2. CDR3 size: 16 residues. The V gene's germline CDR1 is SQVTM and CDR2 ANQGSEA. The junction had 6 bases not matched to a gene; V was cut back by 2 bases and J by 3 bases. CDR3 residues: CSVELPGTSGSYEQYF. The CDR3 DNA is TGCAGCGTTGAATTGCCGGGGACTAGCGGGAGCTACGAGCAGTACTTC.

This clone has just a few counts. The CDR3 DNA reads as TGTGCCAGCAGCTTAGCTACAGGGGTCGAGCAGTACTTC. Its translation: CASSLATGVEQYF. The V and J genes are TRBV11-2 and TRBJ2-7; 7 bases align to TRBD1. Germline V gene sequence: CDR1 SGHAT, CDR2 FQNNGV. The CDR3 has 13 amino acids. The ends lost 1 base at V and 6 bases at J; junction bases unmatched: 3.

V and J are TRBV30 and TRBJ1-1; no clear D gene. Germline CDR1 reads GTSNPN; CDR2 reads SVGIG (reference sequence). V was trimmed by 4 bases and J by 4 bases, leaving 7 bases between them. The CDR3 loop spans 11 amino acids. As DNA, the CDR3 is TGTGCCTGGACTAGACCCACTGAAGCTTTCTTT. Protein: CAWTRPTEAFF.

CDR3 DNA: TGCGCCAGCAGCCATGAGCGGGAGGGCCTCTATGAGCAGTTCTTC. Translated, it gives CASSHEREGLYEQFF. The gene calls are TRBV4-3 and TRBJ2-1; 10 bases agree with TRBD2. Germline V gene lookup returns CDR1 LGHNA and CDR2 YSLEER. CDR3 size: 15 residues. After removal of 3 bases from V and 8 bases from J, the junction contained 7 bases not matched to a gene.

J is TRBJ1-5 and V is TRBV7-8; no clear D. This CDR3 is built from 17 residues. Trimming removed 1 base at V and 0 bases at J, with 13 bases between. Germline lookup yields CDR1 SGHVS and CDR2 FQNEAQ. The CDR3, as DNA: TGTGCCAGCAGCTTAGGGCCGAGGACTTATAGCAATCAGCCCCAGCATTTT. It encodes CASSLGPRTYSNQPQHF.

The J gene is TRBJ2-1, the V gene TRBV7-6; D may be TRBD1 (5 bases). The germline V and J ends were trimmed by 3 bases and 4 bases, with 7 bases remaining between them. Germline lookup yields CDR1 SGHVS and CDR2 FNYEAQ. This CDR3 is 13 amino acids long. The CDR3 reads CASSLQGYNEQFF. CDR3 DNA: TGTGCCAGCAGCTTGCAGGGATACAATGAGCAGTTCTTC.

The chain uses TRBV5-1 and TRBJ2-7; 7 positions match TRBD1. Germline CDR1 and CDR2: SGHRS and YFSETQ. The CDR3 has 15 residues. Trimming cost V 0 bases and J 5 bases; bases outside gene matches: 8. The DNA for the CDR3 is TGCGCCAGCAGCTTGGATCCGACAGGGAAGGACGAGCAGTACTTC. Translated, it gives CASSLDPTGKDEQYF.

V and J are TRBV29-1 and TRBJ2-5; D is perhaps TRBD1 (6 bases). CDR1 and CDR2 (germline): SQVTM, ANQGSEA. The CDR3 runs to 11 residues. Trimming removed 4 bases at V and 9 bases at J, with 12 bases between. The CDR3 is CSVGVGGAQYF. CDR3 sequence (DNA): TGCAGCGTTGGCGTTGGGGGCGCCCAGTACTTC.

This rearrangement joins TRBV21-1 to TRBJ1-4; the table assigns TRBD1, which was not confirmed against the DNA. TRBV21-1 is given as a pseudogene. The CDR3 is made up of 14 amino acids. CDR3 protein: CASSAQGGGEKLFF. DNA for the CDR3: TGTGCCAGCAGCGCTCAGGGGGGCGGTGAAAAACTGTTTTTT.